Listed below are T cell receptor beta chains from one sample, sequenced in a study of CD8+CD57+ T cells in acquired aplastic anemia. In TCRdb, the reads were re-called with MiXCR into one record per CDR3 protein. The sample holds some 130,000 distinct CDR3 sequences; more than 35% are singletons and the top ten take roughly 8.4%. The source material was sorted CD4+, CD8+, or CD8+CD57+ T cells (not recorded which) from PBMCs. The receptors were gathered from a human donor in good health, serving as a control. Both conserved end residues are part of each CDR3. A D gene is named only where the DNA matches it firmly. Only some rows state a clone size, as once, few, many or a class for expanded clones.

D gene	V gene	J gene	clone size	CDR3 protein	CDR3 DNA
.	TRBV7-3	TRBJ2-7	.	CASSLNSYEQYF	TGTGCCAGCAGCTTGAACTCCTACGAGCAGTACTTC
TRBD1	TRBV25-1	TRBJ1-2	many	CASRDRGPGGYTF	TGTGCCAGCAGGGACAGGGGGCCAGGTGGCTACACCTTC
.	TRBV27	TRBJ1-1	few	CASSLGTKNTEAFF	TGTGCCAGCAGTTTAGGGACAAAGAACACTGAAGCTTTCTTT
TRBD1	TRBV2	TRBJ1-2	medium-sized	CASMLQGGYGYTF	TGTGCCAGCATGTTACAGGGGGGTTATGGCTACACCTTC
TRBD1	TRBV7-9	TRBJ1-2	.	CASSTDRGPSGYTF	TGTGCCAGCAGCACAGACAGGGGACCATCTGGCTACACCTTC
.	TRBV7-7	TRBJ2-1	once	CASSLSRAGDEQFF	TGTGCCAGCAGCTTATCCCGGGCCGGGGATGAGCAGTTCTTC
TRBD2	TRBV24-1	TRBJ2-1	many	CATSDRRLAGSEQFF	TGTGCCACCAGTGACCGACGACTAGCGGGGAGCGAGCAGTTCTTC
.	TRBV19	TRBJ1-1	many	CASSNTARAFF	TGTGCCAGTAGTAACACAGCTAGAGCTTTCTTT
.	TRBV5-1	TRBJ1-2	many	CASSFVQGSYGYTF	TGCGCCAGCAGCTTTGTCCAGGGATCCTATGGCTACACCTTC
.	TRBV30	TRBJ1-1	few	CAGDRTEAFF	TGTGCCGGAGATCGCACTGAAGCTTTCTTT
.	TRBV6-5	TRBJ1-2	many	CASSYSLSENYGYTF	TGTGCCAGCAGTTACTCCCTGTCGGAGAACTATGGCTACACCTTC
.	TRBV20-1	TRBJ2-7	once	CSAMGGMTGPYEQYF	TGCAGTGCTATGGGGGGGATGACAGGGCCCTACGAGCAGTACTTC
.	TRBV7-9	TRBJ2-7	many	CASSLALAEQYF	TGTGCCAGCAGCTTAGCCCTTGCCGAGCAGTACTTC
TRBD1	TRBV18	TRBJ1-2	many	CASSPTTGGAYGYTF	TGTGCCAGCTCACCGACGACAGGGGGCGCGTATGGCTACACCTTC
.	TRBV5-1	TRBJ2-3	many	CASSHRGPQGSDTQYF	TGCGCCAGCAGCCACCGGGGGCCCCAAGGGTCGGATACGCAGTATTTT
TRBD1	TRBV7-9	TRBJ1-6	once	CASTPRDRGDSPLHF	TGTGCCAGCACGCCACGGGACAGGGGTGATTCACCCCTCCACTTT
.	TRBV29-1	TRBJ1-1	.	CSGGGTTEAFF	TGCAGCGGGGGGGGGACGACTGAAGCTTTCTTT
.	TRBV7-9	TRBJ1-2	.	CASNEQGYGYTF	TGTGCCAGCAATGAGCAGGGCTATGGCTACACCTTC
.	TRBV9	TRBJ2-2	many	CASSAIQGMNTGELFF	TGTGCCAGCAGCGCCATACAGGGTATGAACACCGGGGAGCTGTTTTTT
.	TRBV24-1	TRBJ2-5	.	CAISVSGAGETQYF	TGTGCCATCAGTGTCTCAGGGGCAGGAGAGACCCAGTACTTC
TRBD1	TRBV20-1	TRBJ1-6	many	CSASPGQGAPSPLHF	TGCAGTGCTTCCCCGGGACAGGGGGCTCCTTCACCCCTCCACTTT
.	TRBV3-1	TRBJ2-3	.	CASSQGVVQSDTQYF	TGTGCCAGCAGCCAAGGGGTAGTCCAATCAGATACGCAGTATTTT
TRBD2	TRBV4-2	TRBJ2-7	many	CASSQELSGSYEQYF	TGTGCCAGCAGCCAAGAGCTCAGCGGGAGCTACGAGCAGTACTTC
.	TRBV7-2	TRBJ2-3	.	CASSLIAPSTQYF	TGTGCCAGCAGCTTAATTGCACCTAGTACGCAGTATTTT
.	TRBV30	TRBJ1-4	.	CAWSVGTSGEKLFF	TGTGCCTGGAGTGTAGGGACCTCAGGGGAAAAACTGTTTTTT
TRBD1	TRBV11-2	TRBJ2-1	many	CASSLRNRGSDEQFF	TGTGCCAGCAGCCTGCGGAACAGGGGTTCGGATGAGCAGTTCTTC
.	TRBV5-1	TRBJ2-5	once	CASSLGSQGRETQYF	TGCGCCAGCAGCTTGGGGTCCCAGGGAAGAGAGACCCAGTACTTC
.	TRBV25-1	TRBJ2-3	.	CASNPPDTDTQYF	TGTGCCAGCAACCCTCCCGATACAGATACGCAGTATTTT
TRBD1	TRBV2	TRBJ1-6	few	CASSRDRDRVNSPLHF	TGTGCCAGCAGTCGGGACAGGGACAGGGTGAATTCACCCCTCCACTTT
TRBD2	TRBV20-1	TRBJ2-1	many	CSVSGRASEQFF	TGCAGTGTAAGCGGGAGGGCCAGTGAGCAGTTCTTC
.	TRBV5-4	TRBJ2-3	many	CASSSRTASTDTQYF	TGTGCCAGCAGCTCACGGACAGCTAGCACAGATACGCAGTATTTT
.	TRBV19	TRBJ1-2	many	CASSGGALGYTF	TGTGCCAGTAGTGGGGGTGCCCTTGGCTACACCTTC
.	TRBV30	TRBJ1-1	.	CAWSVGPRRGGAEAFF	TGTGCCTGGAGTGTAGGCCCGCGGAGGGGAGGGGCTGAAGCTTTCTTT
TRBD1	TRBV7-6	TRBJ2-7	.	CACSWTTGTGAYEQYF	TGTGCCTGCAGCTGGACTACCGGGACAGGGGCATACGAGCAGTACTTC
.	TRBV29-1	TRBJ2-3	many	CSVASGVRTDTQYF	TGCAGCGTTGCTTCCGGGGTTCGCACAGATACGCAGTATTTT
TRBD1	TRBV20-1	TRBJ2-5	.	CSARGQIGF	TGCAGTGCGAGGGGGCAGATCGGCTTC
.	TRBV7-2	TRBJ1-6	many	CASRSLWGGRNSPLHF	TGTGCCAGCAGGTCCCTGTGGGGGGGGCGAAATTCACCCCTCCACTTT
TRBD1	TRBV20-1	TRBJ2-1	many	CSARDTGTGVPNEQFF	TGCAGTGCTAGGGACACCGGGACAGGGGTACCTAATGAGCAGTTCTTC
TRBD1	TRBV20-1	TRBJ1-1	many	CSARTGGPRTEAFF	TGCAGTGCGCGGACAGGGGGTCCCAGGACTGAAGCTTTCTTT
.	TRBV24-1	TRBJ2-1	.	CATSVVGNEQFF	TGTGCCACCAGTGTCGTAGGCAATGAGCAGTTCTTC
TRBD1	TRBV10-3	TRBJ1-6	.	CAISESDRGLDSPLHF	TGTGCCATCAGTGAGTCGGACAGGGGGCTGGATTCACCCCTCCACTTT
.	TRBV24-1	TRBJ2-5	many	CATSDPGTFGSETQYF	TGTGCCACCAGTGATCCCGGGACCTTCGGTTCAGAGACCCAGTACTTC
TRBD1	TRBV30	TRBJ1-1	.	CAWKWARGRTEAFF	TGTGCCTGGAAGTGGGCAAGGGGGCGGACTGAAGCTTTCTTT
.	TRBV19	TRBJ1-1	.	CASSIDVSGLGGAFF	TGTGCCAGTAGTATAGATGTTTCAGGTCTCGGTGGGGCTTTCTTT
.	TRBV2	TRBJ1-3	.	CASSEAARRGSGNTIYF	TGTGCCAGCAGTGAAGCGGCCCGTCGGGGCTCTGGAAACACCATATATTTT
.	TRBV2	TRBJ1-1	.	CASAWTIQNTEAFF	TGTGCCAGCGCTTGGACCATCCAGAACACCGAAGCTTTCTTT
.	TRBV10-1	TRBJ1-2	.	CASTGNYGYTF	TGCGCCAGCACAGGGAACTATGGCTACACCTTC
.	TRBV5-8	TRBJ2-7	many	CASSKASTQQYF	TGTGCCAGCAGCAAAGCTTCCACACAGCAGTACTTC
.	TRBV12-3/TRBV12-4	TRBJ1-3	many	CASSLVFGGGNTIYF	TGTGCCAGCAGTTTAGTCTTCGGGGGAGGAAACACCATATATTTT
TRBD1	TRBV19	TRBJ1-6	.	CASSITGGGSPLHF	TGTGCCAGTAGCATCACAGGGGGAGGGTCACCCCTCCACTTT
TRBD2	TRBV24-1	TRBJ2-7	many	CATSDGGGYEQYF	TGTGCCACCAGTGATGGGGGGGGCTACGAGCAGTACTTC
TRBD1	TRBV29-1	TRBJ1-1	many	CSALPGTGASAEAFF	TGCAGCGCGCTCCCCGGGACAGGGGCCTCCGCTGAAGCTTTCTTT
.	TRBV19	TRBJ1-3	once	CASSTGSGDTTYF	TGTGCCAGTAGCACAGGGAGTGGAGACACCACATATTTT
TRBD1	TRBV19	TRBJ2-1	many	CASSSTGGRNEQFF	TGTGCCAGTAGTTCGACAGGGGGCCGAAATGAGCAGTTCTTC
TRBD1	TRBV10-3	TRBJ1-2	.	CAIRTGVGYTF	TGTGCCATCAGGACAGGGGTTGGCTACACCTTC
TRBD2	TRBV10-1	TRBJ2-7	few	CASSASGSINEQYF	TGCGCCAGCAGTGCGAGCGGGAGTATAAACGAGCAGTACTTC
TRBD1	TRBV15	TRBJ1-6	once	CATSSLTGGRLKSPLHF	TGTGCCACCAGCAGTCTGACAGGGGGCCGACTTAAATCACCCCTCCACTTT
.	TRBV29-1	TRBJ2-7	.	CSIEGYRSAGSYEQYF	TGCAGCATTGAAGGATATCGGTCGGCAGGAAGTTACGAGCAGTACTTC